Presented here are 16 T cell receptor beta chains from one specimen sequenced in a study of cytomegalovirus exposure and HLA in healthy donors. Use of 60 Vbeta and 13 Jbeta primers characterized the PCR. Assay used: immunoSEQ multiplex PCR; TCRdb lists only in-frame clones, some missing. The sample has around 63,000 clones. Sequencing was performed on PBMCs. The receptors were sampled from a woman younger than 45 in good health and CMV-seronegative.

The gene calls are TRBV6-5 and TRBJ2-3; TRBD1 matches 9 bases. The germline gives CDR1 MNHEY, CDR2 SVGAGI. The V gene end was trimmed by 5 bases and the J gene end by 5 bases; junction bases not matched to a gene: 2. The CDR3 is made up of 13 amino acids. The CDR3 DNA follows: TGTGCCAGCAGTAAGACAGGGGGAGATACGCAGTATTTT. This translates into CASSKTGGDTQYF.

The rearrangement uses TRBV4-1 and TRBJ2-1, with 7 positions matching TRBD1. With 3 bases clipped from V and 9 bases from J, the junction kept 5 bases outside the gene matches. CDR3 length: 13 amino acids. In germline, CDR1 is MGHRA, CDR2 YSYEKL. In DNA form, the CDR3 reads TGCGCCAGCAGCCATGACAGGGCGGGTGAGCAGTTCTTC. Protein sequence: CASSHDRAGEQFF.

The chain uses TRBV6-1 and TRBJ2-5; TRBD2 aligns across 10 bases. This CDR3 has 14 amino acids. J lost 5 bases, V lost 8 bases, and 8 bases had no gene match. Germline CDR1 is MNHNS and CDR2 is SASEGT. This chain's CDR3 is CASGGAGGHETQYF. The CDR3 coding sequence is TGTGCCAGCGGGGGAGCGGGAGGGCACGAGACCCAGTACTTC.

For the CDR3, the DNA is TGTGCCAGCACCGGCGCAGGGGTGGGCGAGACCCAGTACTTC. Encoded protein: CASTGAGVGETQYF. This rearrangement joins TRBV6-1 to TRBJ2-5, with a tentative D call TRBD1 (6 bases). The CDR3 extends over 14 amino acids. Trimming took off 7 bases at V and 5 bases at J, with 17 bases between the two ends. Germline V gene lookup returns CDR1 MNHNS and CDR2 SASEGT.

The chain recombines TRBV27 with TRBJ2-3, with 8 bases fitting TRBD1. Germline trimming cut 3 bases from V and 1 base from J; bases unmatched to any gene: 3. The V gene's germline CDR1 is MNHEY and CDR2 SMNVEV (reference sequence). The CDR3 is made up of 15 amino acids. The CDR3 DNA is TGTGCCAGCAGTTTCGACAGGGGTGGCACAGATACGCAGTATTTT. This gives the protein CASSFDRGGTDTQYF.

The V gene is TRBV9, the J gene TRBJ2-4; 11 positions match TRBD2. The CDR3 runs to 16 residues. Looked up from germline, CDR1 is SGDLS and CDR2 is YYNGEE. J lost 6 bases, V lost 3 bases, and 8 bases had no gene match. CDR3 coding DNA: TGTGCCAGCAGCGCTTCCGGTAGCGGGGGGGGAAACATTCAGTACTTC. Protein product: CASSASGSGGGNIQYF.

This chain uses TRBV2 with TRBJ1-2; the match to TRBD1 covers 10 bases. Germline V lookup: CDR1 SNHLY, CDR2 FYNNEI. The V gene end was trimmed by 7 bases and the J gene end by 7 bases; junction bases not matched to a gene: 9. CDR3 length: 14 amino acids. In DNA, the CDR3 is TGTGCCAGCACCCGCGGGACAGGGGTGTCTGGCTACACCTTC. This sequence encodes CASTRGTGVSGYTF.

The CDR3 DNA reads as TGCGCCAGCAGCCAAGTGGACAGGGGTTTCGGCGGCTACACCTTC. Protein product: CASSQVDRGFGGYTF. The genes are TRBV4-3 and TRBJ1-2, with TRBD1 matching 9 bases. The CDR3 loop spans 15 amino acids. Trimming removed 1 base from V and 8 bases from J; junction bases left unmatched: 8. CDR1 and CDR2 (germline): LGHNA, YSLEER.

The gene calls are TRBV4-2 and TRBJ2-7, with 9 bases matching TRBD2. Looked up from germline, CDR1 is LGHNA and CDR2 is YNFKEQ. The CDR3 has 18 amino acids. The J segment lost 3 bases and the V segment lost 2 bases, leaving 14 bases of the junction unmatched. This CDR3 reads CASSQLLGLAGSFYEQYF. The DNA for the CDR3 is TGTGCCAGCAGCCAACTCCTAGGGCTAGCGGGGTCTTTCTACGAGCAGTACTTC.

The rearrangement links TRBV29-1 to TRBJ2-7, with unresolved D. Germline CDR1 reads SQVTM; CDR2 reads ANQGSEA. This CDR3 contains 10 residues. Deletions cut 4 bases from V and 3 bases from J, with 4 bases between. CDR3 in amino acids: CSVAHYEQYF. CDR3 sequence (DNA): TGCAGCGTTGCACACTACGAGCAGTACTTC.

V and J are TRBV4-1 and TRBJ1-1; 7 bases are shared with TRBD1. This CDR3 has 12 amino acids. Germline-derived CDR1 and CDR2 are MGHRA and YSYEKL. With V trimmed by 3 bases and J by 6 bases, 1 base remained unmatched. The CDR3 DNA sequence: TGCGCCAGCAGCCATACAGGGGCTGAAGCTTTCTTT. This sequence encodes CASSHTGAEAFF.

The chain joins TRBV15 to TRBJ2-1; 11 bases are a match to TRBD1. CDR1 is LNHNV and CDR2 is YYDKDF in the germline V gene (reference sequence). With V trimmed by 3 bases and J by 7 bases, 8 bases remained unmatched. The CDR3 sequence is 16 residues long. The CDR3 DNA follows: TGTGCCACCAGCAGCCCTGGACAGGGGGCGGCGAATGAGCAGTTCTTC. It encodes CATSSPGQGAANEQFF.

The genes are TRBV5-5 and TRBJ2-1, with 9 bases aligning to TRBD1. J lost 8 bases, V lost 5 bases, and 8 bases had no gene match. This CDR3 contains 14 residues. From germline, CDR1 is SGHKS and CDR2 YYEKEE (reference sequence). The CDR3 nucleotides read TGTGCCAGCAGACCGGGACAGGGACGCGATGAGCAGTTCTTC. This translates into CASRPGQGRDEQFF.

The chain uses TRBV5-8 and TRBJ2-7; TRBD2 matches 7 bases. Germline V gene data show CDR1 as SGHTS and CDR2 as YDEGEE. The ends lost 0 bases at V and 6 bases at J; junction bases unmatched: 6. This CDR3 region has 14 residues. The DNA of the CDR3 is TGTGCCAGCAGCTTGGGACTAGCTGCCGGCGAGCAGTACTTC. Encoded protein: CASSLGLAAGEQYF.

The gene calls are TRBV4-1 and TRBJ2-7; D call uncertain. The CDR3 consists of 14 residues. V was shortened by 1 base and J by 5 bases, with 12 bases between the two germline ends. Germline CDR1 and CDR2: MGHRA and YSYEKL. The DNA of the CDR3 is TGCGCCAGCAGCCAAGTAGGCGGCATGAACGAGCAGTACTTC. Amino acid sequence: CASSQVGGMNEQYF.

About this clone: An end of the junction differs from the germline gene, which may be a read error. The gene calls are TRBV5-1 and TRBJ2-7; 10 nucleotides match TRBD2. This CDR3 contains 14 residues. Per the germline V gene, CDR1 is SGHRS and CDR2 is YFSETQ. This CDR3 is CASSLAGGTYEQSF. The CDR3 nucleotides are TGCGCCAGCAGCTTAGCGGGAGGGACCTACGAGCAGTCCTTC. Complete variable domain (other parts from reference TRBV5-1 and TRBJ2-7): KAGVTQTPRYLIKTRGQQVTLSCSPISGHRSVSWYQQTPGQGLQFLFEYFSETQRNKGNFPGRFSGRQFSNSRSEMNVSTLELGDSALYLCASSLAGGTYEQSFGPGTRLTVT.